This is a list of T cell receptor beta chains from one sample in a study of blood T cell repertoires in COVID-19. The protocol was immunoSEQ multiplex PCR, while the TCRdb copy is restricted to in-frame clones and leaves out a portion. The repertoire holds roughly 320,000 clones, more than 85% seen once, with approximately 4.1% in the top ten. The sequencing input was PBMCs or T cells enriched from blood (not recorded which). The source is a woman in her 30s who had been exposed to COVID-19. The CDR3 runs from the conserved cysteine through the conserved F or W. A D gene is named only where the DNA matches it firmly. Clone size, where shown, is once, few, many, or a class for clones that have expanded.

TGTGCCACCAGCAGGGATAACACAGGGGTATACGGCTACACCTTC,CATSRDNTGVYGYTF,TRBJ1-2,TRBD1,TRBV15,-
TGTGCCAGCAGCACTAGCGGGGGGGCCATAGAGACCCAGTACTTC,CASSTSGGAIETQYF,TRBJ2-5,TRBD2,TRBV11-2,-
TGCGCCAGCAGCTCGGGACTAGCGGGGGGCACAGATACGCAGTATTTT,CASSSGLAGGTDTQYF,TRBJ2-3,TRBD2,TRBV5-1,once
TGTGCCAGCAGCTTAGCGTCCCTCCAGGGGACCTACAATGAGCAGTTCTTC,CASSLASLQGTYNEQFF,TRBJ2-1,-,TRBV7-6,-
TGTGCCAGCAAGAGGACAGGGGTACAAGGATCACCCCTCCACTTT,CASKRTGVQGSPLHF,TRBJ1-6,TRBD1,TRBV5-8,-
TGCGCCAGCAGCCCCGGACAGGGGGTTGGGAAAAACATTCAGTACTTC,CASSPGQGVGKNIQYF,TRBJ2-4,TRBD1,TRBV5-1,-
TGTGCCAGCAGCTTGATCGGGACAGGGGGGTCGAACACTGAAGCTTTCTTT,CASSLIGTGGSNTEAFF,TRBJ1-1,TRBD1,TRBV5-6,-
TGTGCCAGCAGCCAAGATCGTAATCAGCCCCAGCATTTT,CASSQDRNQPQHF,TRBJ1-5,-,TRBV4-2,-
TGTGCCAGCAGTTACCGTGAGGGGGAGGGCTATGGCTACACCTTC,CASSYREGEGYGYTF,TRBJ1-2,-,TRBV6-5,-
TGCGCCAGCAGCTTGGAAGGAGGGTATGGGAGGGAGACCCAGTACTTC,CASSLEGGYGRETQYF,TRBJ2-5,-,TRBV5-1,-
TGTGCCAGTAGTATCCAGGCAGGGAATAGTGGAGGCTACACCTTC,CASSIQAGNSGGYTF,TRBJ1-2,-,TRBV19,-
TGCGCCAGCAGCAGCGGACAGGATACGAGCACTGAAGCTTTCTTT,CASSSGQDTSTEAFF,TRBJ1-1,TRBD1,TRBV5-1,-
TGTGCCAGCCGCCACCGGGACAACCACCAAGAGACCCAGTACTTC,CASRHRDNHQETQYF,TRBJ2-5,-,TRBV11-2,-
TGCGCCAGCAGCTTAAGACAGGGACAAAGGGAGACCCAGTACTTC,CASSLRQGQRETQYF,TRBJ2-5,TRBD1,TRBV5-1,-
TGTGCCAGCGTTCGGGACAAAAACTACGAGCAGTACTTC,CASVRDKNYEQYF,TRBJ2-7,-,TRBV6-5,-
TGTGCCAGCAGCCTAGGAGGGGGCTTGGGGGAGACCCAGTACTTC,CASSLGGGLGETQYF,TRBJ2-5,-,TRBV7-7,-
TGTGCCAGCATGGGGACAGTAAATCAGCCCCAGCATTTT,CASMGTVNQPQHF,TRBJ1-5,TRBD1,TRBV6-5,-
TGTGCCAGCAGTGTTGCAGGGGGTGTCACTGAAGCTTTCTTT,CASSVAGGVTEAFF,TRBJ1-1,TRBD1,TRBV25-1,-
TGCGCCACCGGTTCCACAGGTAGATACACTGAAGCTTTCTTT,CATGSTGRYTEAFF,TRBJ1-1,-,TRBV4-1,-
TGTGCCAGCAGTTTACCGGGTTATGGCTACACCTTC,CASSLPGYGYTF,TRBJ1-2,-,TRBV12-3/TRBV12-4,-
TGTGCCAGCAGCCAAGGAAAGATAACAGGGGCGGGCAATCAGCCCCAGCATTTT,CASSQGKITGAGNQPQHF,TRBJ1-5,TRBD1,TRBV3-1/TRBV3-2,-
TGTGCCAGCAGCTTCAGCGGGGGAACAGATACGCAGTATTTT,CASSFSGGTDTQYF,TRBJ2-3,TRBD2,TRBV7-3,-
TGTGCCAGCAGTTACGTCGGGGATGGCTATGGCTACACCTTC,CASSYVGDGYGYTF,TRBJ1-2,-,TRBV6-5,-
TGTGCCAGCCGACGATGGAGGGGCGACTATGGCTACACCTTC,CASRRWRGDYGYTF,TRBJ1-2,-,TRBV6-5,-
TGTGCCAGCAGCTGGGGACAGGGGGCCGACGGGGAGCTGTTTTTT,CASSWGQGADGELFF,TRBJ2-2,TRBD1,TRBV5-8,-
TGCGCCAGCACAGAAGGGGAAAATTCACCCCTCCACTTT,CASTEGENSPLHF,TRBJ1-6,-,TRBV5-1,-
TGTGCCAGCGGAGGTAGCACAGATACGCAGTATTTT,CASGGSTDTQYF,TRBJ2-3,-,TRBV10-3,-
TGTGCCAGCTCACCGTTCCTAGCGGGCGAAGAGACCCAGTACTTC,CASSPFLAGEETQYF,TRBJ2-5,TRBD2,TRBV18,few
TGTGCCAGCAGCCAAATGGGTGCAGGGGCCGAAAAACTGTTTTTT,CASSQMGAGAEKLFF,TRBJ1-4,-,TRBV3-1/TRBV3-2,many
TGTGCCAGTAGTTCACAGGGGGTCTACACCTTC,CASSSQGVYTF,TRBJ1-2,TRBD1,TRBV19,-
TGTGCCAGCTCACCTGCCGCGGGGGGGTTCCAGCAGTTCTTC,CASSPAAGGFQQFF,TRBJ2-1,TRBD2,TRBV18,-
TGTGCCAGCACCGAGATAGAGACCCAGTACTTC,CASTEIETQYF,TRBJ2-5,-,TRBV7-9,-
TGTGCCAGCAGTGAAGGGACTGGTTTAATTGGGGTCTTC,CASSEGTGLIGVF,TRBJ2-1,-,TRBV2,-
TGTGCCTGGAGTCGGAGGGGTTATCAGCCCCAGCATTTT,CAWSRRGYQPQHF,TRBJ1-5,-,TRBV30,-
TGTGCCAGTAGTGCTTTTTACAGGGGCAGGGGCAATCAGCCCCAGCATTTT,CASSAFYRGRGNQPQHF,TRBJ1-5,TRBD1,TRBV19,-
TGCGCCAGCAGCCCGGGGGGACAGGGAACCACTGAAGCTTTCTTT,CASSPGGQGTTEAFF,TRBJ1-1,TRBD1,TRBV5-1,-
TGTGCCAGCAGTTTATCGAGCGGAAACACCATATATTTT,CASSLSSGNTIYF,TRBJ1-3,-,TRBV12-3/TRBV12-4,-
TGTGCCAGCAGCCTCCTACAGGAGTTAGGAACCCAGTACTTC,CASSLLQELGTQYF,TRBJ2-5,-,TRBV7-2,-
TGTGCCACCGTAAAAATGGCAGGCACCCAAGAGACCCAGTACTTC,CATVKMAGTQETQYF,TRBJ2-5,-,TRBV10-3,-
TGTGCCAGCAGCTTATCCACGGGCAATCAGCCCCAGCATTTT,CASSLSTGNQPQHF,TRBJ1-5,-,TRBV7-9,-
TGTGCCAGCAGTTATTCCTGGACAAATCAAGAGACCCAGTACTTC,CASSYSWTNQETQYF,TRBJ2-5,-,TRBV6-2/TRBV6-3,-
TGTGCCACCCCGGAAAGGGAGGGATCACACACTGAAGCTTTCTTT,CATPEREGSHTEAFF,TRBJ1-1,-,TRBV7-9,few
TGTGCCAGTAGTATTGACAGATCCTACGAGCAGTACTTC,CASSIDRSYEQYF,TRBJ2-7,-,TRBV19,-
TGTGCCAGCAGCGCGGGACAGGGGGGAGATGGCTACACCTTC,CASSAGQGGDGYTF,TRBJ1-2,TRBD1,TRBV6-4,few
TGCAGCGTCCGAAACGGGACAGGGGTATATCAGCCCCAGCATTTT,CSVRNGTGVYQPQHF,TRBJ1-5,TRBD1,TRBV29-1,-
TGTGCCAGCAGCTTAGGAGCACAGGGTAGCACTGAAGCTTTCTTT,CASSLGAQGSTEAFF,TRBJ1-1,-,TRBV11-2,-
TGTGCCAGCACCCCACAGGGAAAACGCACTGAAGCTTTCTTT,CASTPQGKRTEAFF,TRBJ1-1,-,TRBV2,-
TGTGCCAGCAGCCAGACAGGCCACATGAACACTGAAGCTTTCTTT,CASSQTGHMNTEAFF,TRBJ1-1,-,TRBV7-2,-
TGCAGCGTGAAACAGGGGGATCAGCCCCAGCATTTT,CSVKQGDQPQHF,TRBJ1-5,TRBD1,TRBV29-1,-
TGTGCCAGCAGCCAATTGTTAGCCCCAGAGACCCAGTACTTC,CASSQLLAPETQYF,TRBJ2-5,-,TRBV3-1/TRBV3-2,-
TGTGCCAGCAGTGTCTCTTACGAGCAGTACTTC,CASSVSYEQYF,TRBJ2-7,-,TRBV2,-
TGTGCCAGCAGCCAATCAGGGACAGGGAGGACTGAAGCTTTCTTT,CASSQSGTGRTEAFF,TRBJ1-1,TRBD1,TRBV3-1/TRBV3-2,-
TGTGCCAGCAGCAAACCCCCCGGCGACAGGGATCCCTATGGCTACACCTTC,CASSKPPGDRDPYGYTF,TRBJ1-2,-,TRBV21-1,once
TGTGCCAGCAGTTCTCTGCGGCAGGGTGTGTACGAGCAGTACTTC,CASSSLRQGVYEQYF,TRBJ2-7,-,TRBV11-1,-
TGTGCCAGCAGCCAAGTCCTGATCGGGGACGAGCAGTACTTC,CASSQVLIGDEQYF,TRBJ2-7,-,TRBV3-1/TRBV3-2,-
TGCGCCAGCAGCGTGGACAGGGATGGGGAGACCCAGTACTTC,CASSVDRDGETQYF,TRBJ2-5,TRBD1,TRBV5-1,-